The source of this TCR beta chain is a study of Tregs in tolerant kidney transplant recipients. Libraries were prepared by immunoSEQ multiplex PCR; TCRdb keeps only in-frame clonotypes and omits some of them. Here the sample spans some 240,000 clones, around 81% being singletons. Trimming at V came to 6 bases and at J to 7 bases, leaving 0 bases not matched to a gene. The CDR3 is made up of 11 amino acids. Germline values: CDR1 MNHEY, CDR2 SVGAGI. Unstimulated Tregs (CD4+CD25+CD127-) and CD4+CD25- non-Tregs were sorted from PBMCs. General study findings and limits: The most relevant donor-specific Treg TCRbeta repertoire apparently came from expansion with activated donor B cells. No direct test of biological reproducibility was done here. Findings come from small patient numbers and require larger validation.

In the case of this clone: Its antigen remains unknown.

The sequenced sample consisted of CD4+ T cells from blood. The chain links TRBV6-5 to TRBJ1-1; 9 nucleotides agree with TRBD1. This clonotype originated in a human donor in good health. The CDR3 loop reads CASRTGGEAFF. In DNA, the CDR3 is TGTGCCAGCAGGACAGGGGGTGAAGCTTTCTTT.